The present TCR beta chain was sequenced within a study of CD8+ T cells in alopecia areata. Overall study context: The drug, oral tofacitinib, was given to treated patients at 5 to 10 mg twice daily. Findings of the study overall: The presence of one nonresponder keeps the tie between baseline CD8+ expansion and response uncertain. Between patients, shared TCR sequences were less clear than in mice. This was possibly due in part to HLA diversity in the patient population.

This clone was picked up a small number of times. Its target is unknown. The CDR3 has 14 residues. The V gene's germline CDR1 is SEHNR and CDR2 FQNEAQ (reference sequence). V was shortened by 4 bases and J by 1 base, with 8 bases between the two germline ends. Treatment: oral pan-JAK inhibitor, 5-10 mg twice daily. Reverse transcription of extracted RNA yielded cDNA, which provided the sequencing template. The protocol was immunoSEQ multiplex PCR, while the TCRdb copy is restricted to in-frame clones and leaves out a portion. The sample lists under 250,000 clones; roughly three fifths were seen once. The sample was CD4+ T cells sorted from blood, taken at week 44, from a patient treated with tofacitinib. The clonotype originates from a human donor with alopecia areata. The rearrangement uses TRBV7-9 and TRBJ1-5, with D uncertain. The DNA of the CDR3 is TGTGCCAGCAGCTCCTCCCTCAGCAATCAGCCCCAGCATTTT. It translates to CASSSSLSNQPQHF.